This T cell receptor (beta chain) was captured by sequencing in a study of blood T cell repertoires in COVID-19. In this sample, this clone turned up once. Profiled with immunoSEQ multiplex PCR; TCRdb holds only in-frame clones, not every one. The sample lists about 63,000 clones, over 75% occurring once. This CDR3 comprises 15 residues. Germline V gives CDR1 SGHNT, CDR2 YENEEA. Trimming at V came to 1 base and at J to 7 bases, leaving 5 bases not matched to a gene. The chain links TRBV11-3 to TRBJ2-1; 9 bases map to TRBD2. The specimen was peripheral blood. This TCR derives from a human donor in a cohort sampled during active COVID-19. The CDR3 loop is CASSLASSGTNEQFF. The CDR3 nucleotides read TGTGCCAGCAGCTTAGCGTCTAGCGGGACTAATGAGCAGTTCTTC.